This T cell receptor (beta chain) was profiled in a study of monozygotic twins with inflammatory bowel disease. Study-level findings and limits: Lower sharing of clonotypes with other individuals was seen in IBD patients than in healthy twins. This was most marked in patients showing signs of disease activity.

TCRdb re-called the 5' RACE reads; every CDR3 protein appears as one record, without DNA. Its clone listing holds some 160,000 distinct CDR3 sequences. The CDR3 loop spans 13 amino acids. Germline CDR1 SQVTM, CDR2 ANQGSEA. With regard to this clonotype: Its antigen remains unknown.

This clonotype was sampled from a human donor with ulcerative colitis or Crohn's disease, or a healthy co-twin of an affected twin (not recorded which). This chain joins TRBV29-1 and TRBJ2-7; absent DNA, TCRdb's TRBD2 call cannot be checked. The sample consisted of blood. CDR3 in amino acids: CSVETSGRGEQYF.